The subject of this entry is one T cell receptor beta chain. Only in-frame clones appear in the TCRdb table, and some are missing; sequencing was by immunoSEQ multiplex PCR. The sample has just over 65,000 clones, 85% to 90% seen once. This sample was taken from a study of blood T cell repertoires in COVID-19. For the study at large: From the United States, Italy and Spain came samples of acute and convalescent COVID-19. T cells, B-cell-depleted T cells, or PBMCs supplied cDNA or gDNA.

The sequence was obtained from a man aged 60 to 75 with acute or convalescent COVID-19. The sample consisted of peripheral blood.

The chain's CDR3 is CASSFGRIAGVTGELFF. CDR3 bases: TGTGCCAGCAGCTTCGGCAGAATAGCAGGGGTCACCGGGGAGCTGTTTTTT. The chain joins TRBV11-3 to TRBJ2-2; TRBD1 might be the D (6 bases). V shed 3 bases and J shed 4 bases, with 18 bases lying between them. This CDR3 is 17 amino acids long. Germline values: CDR1 SGHNT, CDR2 YENEEA.